These 6 T cell receptor beta chains were all obtained from the same sample, sequenced in a study of shared clonotypes between healthy human individuals (dated by TCRdb to about 2020). The protocol used for the library was the immunoSEQ multiplex PCR assay. Held by TCRdb, this immuneACCESS table contains in-frame sequences only and omits some clones. Under half of the omission traces to an unresolved V gene where checked; the cause of the rest is unknown. Across this sample there are under 1,900,000 clones, with 98% to 99% seen only once. The top ten clones comprise under 0.45% of the sample. Sample: naive CD4+ T cells sorted from blood. The cell subset or site label here, explained by the study, means: CD45RA+ positively selected. Source of these receptors: a man aged 25-45 years in good health.

The chain employs TRBV25-1 and TRBJ2-2, with a tentative D call TRBD2 (6 bases). The germline CDR1 and CDR2 sequences are MGHDK and SYGVNS. V dropped 4 bases and J dropped 6 bases, with 6 bases sitting between them. This CDR3 region has 12 residues. The CDR3 spells CASSAGAGELFF. CDR3 DNA sequence: TGTGCCAGCAGTGCGGGGGCCGGGGAGCTGTTTTTT.

V and J are TRBV5-3 and TRBJ2-3, with 9 bases that match TRBD1. TRBV5-3 is an ORF for which the function is uncertain. The CDR3 sequence is 14 residues long. J was trimmed by 5 bases and V by 2 bases; bases with no gene match: 3. The CDR3 DNA sequence: TGTGCCAGAAGCTTACAGGGGGCTGGAGATACGCAGTATTTT. Its protein product is CARSLQGAGDTQYF.

This chain connects TRBV9 to TRBJ1-2; D is undetermined. The CDR3 runs to 14 residues. From germline, CDR1 is SGDLS and CDR2 YYNGEE. Trimming removed 4 bases at V and 6 bases at J, with 16 bases between. CDR3 loop: CASSPQWVRDGYTF. The CDR3 coding sequence is TGTGCCAGCAGCCCCCAGTGGGTTAGGGATGGCTACACCTTC.

This chain connects TRBV9 to TRBJ1-3; 8 bases fit TRBD1. The CDR3 contains 18 residues. Germline V CDR1 and CDR2: SGDLS, YYNGEE. The V and J ends lost 0 bases and 4 bases, in that order; junction bases with no gene match: 12. CDR3 in DNA: TGTGCCAGCAGCGTAGCTGACCCAAGGACAGGGTACGGAAACACCATATATTTT. Amino acids: CASSVADPRTGYGNTIYF. The whole variable domain, remainder taken from reference TRBV9 and TRBJ1-3, is DSGVTQTPKHLITATGQRVTLRCSPRSGDLSVYWYQQSLDQGLQFLIQYYNGEERAKGNILERFSAQQFPDLHSELNLSSLELGDSALYFCASSVADPRTGYGNTIYFGEGSWLTVV.

The chain recombines TRBV28 with TRBJ2-7, with 7 bases matching TRBD2. Per germline, CDR1 MDHEN and CDR2 SYDVKM. J lost 5 bases, V lost 2 bases, and 9 bases had no gene match. The CDR3 extends over 15 amino acids. CDR3 amino acids: CASSLTGGTKNEQYF. CDR3 bases: TGTGCCAGCAGTTTAACCGGGGGGACGAAGAACGAGCAGTACTTC.

V is TRBV19 and J is TRBJ2-1; D may be TRBD1 or TRBD2 (5 bases each). V lost 7 bases and J 15 bases, leaving 25 bases between the germline ends. In germline, CDR1 is LNHDA, CDR2 SQIVND (reference sequence). The CDR3 covers 14 residues. The CDR3 is CASTSAGGGLRRFF. In DNA form, the CDR3 reads TGTGCCAGTACCTCCGCGGGTGGGGGTCTCAGGAGGTTCTTC.